This is a list of T cell receptor beta chains from one sample in a study of T cells in Graves' hyperthyroidism and ophthalmopathy. MiXCR was run by TCRdb on the multiplex PCR reads, yielding one entry per CDR3 protein. The sample has approximately 700,000 distinct CDR3 sequences; about 45% are singletons. Sequencing was carried out using peripheral blood or thyroid tissue (not recorded which). These receptors originate from an adult man with Graves' disease, either hyperthyroidism or ophthalmopathy (not recorded which). The CDR3 runs from the conserved cysteine through the conserved F or W. D genes are given only for firm matches. The listing skips clone size in some rows; elsewhere it reads once, few, many or a size class.

NA	TRBV29-1	TRBJ1-1	NA	CSLYQGLENTEAFF	TGCAGCTTGTACCAGGGTTTGGAGAACACTGAAGCTTTCTTT
NA	TRBV2	TRBJ2-2	NA	CASSVDPGPTITGELFF	TGTGCCAGCAGCGTAGATCCGGGACCGACTATCACCGGGGAGCTGTTTTTT
many	TRBV2	TRBJ1-5	NA	CASSGEGSNQPQHF	TGTGCCAGCAGTGGGGAAGGGAGCAATCAGCCCCAGCATTTT
NA	TRBV7-9	TRBJ2-2	NA	CASSLVKSTGELFF	TGTGCCAGCAGCTTAGTGAAATCAACCGGGGAGCTGTTTTTT
NA	TRBV19	TRBJ2-7	NA	CASSIATGTYEQYF	TGTGCCAGTAGTATCGCGACCGGGACCTACGAGCAGTACTTC
NA	TRBV19	TRBJ1-5	TRBD1	CASREDRVGQPQHF	TGTGCCAGTAGGGAAGACAGGGTGGGGCAGCCCCAGCATTTT
NA	TRBV5-1	TRBJ2-5	NA	CASSLISDGTARETQYF	TGCGCCAGCAGTCTTATCTCCGACGGGACCGCAAGGGAGACCCAGTACTTC
NA	TRBV12-3/TRBV12-4	TRBJ1-1	NA	CASSQGSGRKKGAFF	TGTGCCAGCAGCCAAGGGTCGGGCCGGAAGAAGGGAGCTTTCTTT
many	TRBV5-1	TRBJ1-1	TRBD1	CASSWGQGNTEAFF	TGTGCCAGCAGCTGGGGACAGGGGAACACTGAAGCTTTCTTT
NA	TRBV5-1	TRBJ1-6	NA	CASSFEGLANSPLHF	TGCGCCAGCAGCTTTGAAGGCCTGGCTAATTCACCCCTCCACTTT
NA	TRBV15	TRBJ1-5	NA	CATSRGVGRRLSNQPQHF	TGTGCCACCAGCAGAGGGGTCGGGAGACGGTTAAGCAATCAGCCCCAGCATTTT
once	TRBV20-1	TRBJ1-2	TRBD1	CSAGDRPGYTF	TGCAGTGCCGGGGACAGGCCCGGCTACACCTTC
few	TRBV19	TRBJ1-2	NA	CASSTRDTRGYTF	TGTGCCAGTAGTACCCGGGACACCCGAGGCTACACCTTC
NA	TRBV15	TRBJ2-5	NA	CATSSPGTGETQYF	TGTGCCACCAGCAGCCCTGGGACGGGAGAGACCCAGTACTTC
NA	TRBV7-8	TRBJ1-3	NA	CASSLGHHTIYF	TGTGCCAGCAGCTTAGGTCACCACACCATATATTTT
few	TRBV7-9	TRBJ2-7	NA	CASSLVAQEPYEQYF	TGTGCCAGCAGCTTGGTAGCACAGGAACCCTACGAGCAGTACTTC
NA	TRBV2	TRBJ1-4	NA	CASSAGESNEKLFF	TGTGCCAGCAGTGCGGGCGAGAGCAATGAAAAACTGTTTTTT
NA	TRBV2	TRBJ1-6	NA	CASSPAGYSPLHF	TGTGCCAGCAGCCCCGCTGGGTATTCACCCCTCCACTTT
many	TRBV7-9	TRBJ1-6	TRBD1	CASSSMGQGLYSPLHF	TGTGCCAGCAGCTCGATGGGACAGGGCCTTTATTCACCCCTCCACTTT
NA	TRBV5-4	TRBJ2-5	TRBD1	CASSSMTGGGGPFEETQYF	TGTGCCAGCAGCTCAATGACAGGGGGGGGAGGTCCTTTTGAGGAGACCCAGTACTTC
NA	TRBV15	TRBJ1-2	TRBD1	CATSLGQGLSYGYTF	TGTGCCACCAGCCTGGGACAGGGGCTTAGTTATGGCTACACCTTC
NA	TRBV6-5	TRBJ1-1	NA	CASSLAHANTEAFF	TGTGCCAGCAGTTTAGCCCATGCGAACACTGAAGCTTTCTTT
NA	TRBV29-1	TRBJ1-1	NA	CSNVGDMNTEAFF	TGCAGCAACGTCGGTGACATGAACACTGAAGCTTTCTTT
NA	TRBV7-8	TRBJ1-3	TRBD1	CASSFRDRGGTIYF	TGTGCCAGCAGCTTCCGGGACAGGGGGGGCACCATATATTTT
NA	TRBV2	TRBJ1-4	NA	CASSEGLRFSSGEKLFF	TGTGCCAGCAGTGAGGGTTTACGATTTTCATCGGGGGAAAAACTGTTTTTT
many	TRBV7-8	TRBJ2-1	TRBD2	CASSLASGRIDEQFF	TGTGCCAGCAGCTTAGCTAGCGGGAGAATCGATGAGCAGTTCTTC
many	TRBV7-2	TRBJ2-7	NA	CASSLGGSKYF	TGTGCCAGCAGCTTAGGAGGATCCAAGTACTTC
NA	TRBV7-2	TRBJ2-2	TRBD2	CASSLAGAGGGTGELFF	TGTGCCAGCAGCTTAGCAGGGGCGGGAGGAGGTACCGGGGAGCTGTTTTTT
NA	TRBV29-1	TRBJ1-1	NA	CSVEPGQEAFF	TGCAGCGTTGAGCCGGGTCAGGAAGCTTTCTTT
once	TRBV29-1	TRBJ1-2	NA	CSLDRQANYGYTF	TGCAGCTTGGATCGACAGGCTAACTATGGCTACACCTTC
NA	TRBV14	TRBJ1-4	NA	CASSQDFPARRTEKLFF	TGTGCCAGCAGCCAAGATTTTCCGGCACGTCGGACTGAAAAACTGTTTTTT
NA	TRBV9	TRBJ2-7	NA	CASSKGPLYEQYF	TGTGCCAGCAGCAAGGGGCCCCTCTACGAGCAGTACTTC
NA	TRBV2	TRBJ1-6	TRBD1	CASSETTGGDYNSPLHF	TGTGCCAGCAGTGAAACAACAGGGGGTGATTATAATTCACCCCTCCACTTT
many	TRBV5-1	TRBJ2-2	NA	CASSLGQLGGELFF	TGCGCCAGCAGCTTGGGACAGTTAGGCGGGGAGCTGTTTTTT
NA	TRBV29-1	TRBJ2-6	NA	CSVEPSDRANVLTF	TGCAGCGTTGAACCCTCCGACAGGGCCAACGTCCTGACTTTC
many	TRBV15	TRBJ2-7	TRBD2	CATSRDEERGSSYEQYF	TGTGCCACCAGCAGAGATGAGGAGCGGGGGAGCTCCTACGAGCAGTACTTC
NA	TRBV2	TRBJ1-2	NA	CASSDMTSNYGYTF	TGTGCCAGCAGTGATATGACGTCAAACTATGGCTACACCTTC
NA	TRBV10-3	TRBJ2-7	NA	CAIRGDYEQYF	TGTGCCATCAGGGGGGACTACGAGCAGTACTTC
few	TRBV7-9	TRBJ1-1	NA	CASTVDRNTEAFF	TGTGCCAGCACCGTTGACAGAAACACTGAAGCTTTCTTT
many	TRBV15	TRBJ2-2	NA	CATSRDRRTGELFF	TGTGCCACCAGCAGAGACAGGCGCACCGGGGAGCTGTTTTTT